The 5 T cell receptor beta chains listed next were all sequenced from one sample in a study of blood T cell repertoires in COVID-19. Measured with immunoSEQ multiplex PCR; TCRdb has only the in-frame clones, and not every one. The sample has hundreds of thousands of clones; roughly 90% are singletons. Sequencing used peripheral blood. The source of these receptors is a woman aged 25 to 39 with COVID-19, enrolled during active disease.

The chain links TRBV6-2 or TRBV6-3 to TRBJ1-5, with 7 bases that match TRBD1. Germline CDR1 is MNHEY and CDR2 is SVGEGT. The CDR3 totals 15 residues. V dropped 2 bases and J dropped 3; count of bases not matched to a gene: 4. The CDR3: CASSYGQVVNQPQHF. As DNA, the CDR3 is TGTGCCAGCAGTTACGGACAGGTGGTCAATCAGCCCCAGCATTTT.

The genes are TRBV5-1 and TRBJ1-2; 9 bases are shared with TRBD1. CDR3 size: 14 residues. Looked up from germline, CDR1 is SGHRS and CDR2 is YFSETQ. V was clipped by 2 bases and J by 6 bases; unmatched bases: 5. The CDR3 nucleotides are TGCGCCAGCAGCTTAAACACAGGGGGCGATGGCTACACCTTC. Its translation is CASSLNTGGDGYTF. Supplemented by reference TRBV5-1 and TRBJ1-2, the full variable domain reads KAGVTQTPRYLIKTRGQQVTLSCSPISGHRSVSWYQQTPGQGLQFLFEYFSETQRNKGNFPGRFSGRQFSNSRSEMNVSTLELGDSALYLCASSLNTGGDGYTFGSGTRLTVV.

J is TRBJ1-4 and V is TRBV5-8, with D tentatively TRBD1 (6 bases). Germline V gives CDR1 SGHTS, CDR2 YDEGEE. There are 16 residues in the CDR3. V was cut by 4 bases and J by 0 bases, with 13 bases left in between. CDR3 sequence reads: CASSRGQIPTNEKLFF. The CDR3 DNA sequence: TGTGCCAGCAGCCGCGGACAGATCCCAACTAATGAAAAACTGTTTTTT.

This chain connects TRBV7-2 to TRBJ1-5; D gene unclear. The length of the CDR3 is 15 residues. Deletions cut 5 bases from V and 0 bases from J, with 11 bases between. Germline V CDR1 and CDR2: SGHTA, FQGNSA. The CDR3 spells CASSARTDSNQPQHF. The CDR3 DNA follows: TGTGCCAGCAGCGCCCGGACTGATAGCAATCAGCCCCAGCATTTT.

The V call is TRBV30, the J call TRBJ1-5; D possibly corresponds to TRBD1 (5 bases). V dropped 2 bases and J dropped 4 bases, with 12 bases sitting between them. CDR1 and CDR2 (germline): GTSNPN, SVGIG (reference sequence). The CDR3 totals 14 residues. CDR3 in amino acids: CAWSRPGGNQPQHF. Written as DNA, the CDR3 is TGTGCCTGGAGTCGGCCGGGGGGAAATCAGCCCCAGCATTTT.